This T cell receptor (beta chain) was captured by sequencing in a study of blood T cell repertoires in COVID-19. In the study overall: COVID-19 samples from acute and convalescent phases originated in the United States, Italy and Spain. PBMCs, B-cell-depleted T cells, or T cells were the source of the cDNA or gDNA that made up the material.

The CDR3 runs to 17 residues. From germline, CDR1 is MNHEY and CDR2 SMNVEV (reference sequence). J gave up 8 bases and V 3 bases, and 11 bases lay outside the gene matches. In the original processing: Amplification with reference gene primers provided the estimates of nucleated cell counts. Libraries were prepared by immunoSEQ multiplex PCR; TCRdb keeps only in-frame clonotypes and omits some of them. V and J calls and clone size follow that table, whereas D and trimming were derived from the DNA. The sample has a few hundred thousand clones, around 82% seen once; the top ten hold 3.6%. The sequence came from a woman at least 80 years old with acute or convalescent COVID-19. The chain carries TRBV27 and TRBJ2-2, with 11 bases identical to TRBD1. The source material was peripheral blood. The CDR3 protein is CASSFGTMDRGLGELFF. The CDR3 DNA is TGTGCCAGCAGTTTCGGGACTATGGACAGGGGGCTAGGGGAGCTGTTTTTT.